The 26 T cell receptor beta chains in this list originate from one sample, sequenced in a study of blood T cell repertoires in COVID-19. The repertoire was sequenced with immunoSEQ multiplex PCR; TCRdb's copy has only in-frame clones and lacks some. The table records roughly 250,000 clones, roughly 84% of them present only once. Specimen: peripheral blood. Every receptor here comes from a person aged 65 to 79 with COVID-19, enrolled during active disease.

CDR3 amino acids: CSAGGSTEEQYF. CDR3 coding DNA: TGCAGCGCCGGGGGTTCAACGGAGGAGCAGTACTTC. This rearrangement joins TRBV29-1 to TRBJ2-7; a weak D match, TRBD2 (6 bases). Germline CDR1 and CDR2: SQVTM and ANQGSEA. This CDR3 has 12 residues. The ends were cut back, 7 bases at V and 7 bases at J, with 17 bases in the middle.

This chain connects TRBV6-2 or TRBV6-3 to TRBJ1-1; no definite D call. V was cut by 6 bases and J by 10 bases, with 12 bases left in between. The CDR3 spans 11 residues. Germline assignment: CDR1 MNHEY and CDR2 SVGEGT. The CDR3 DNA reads TGTGCCAGCAGCCGAGGAGTTACAGCTTTCTTT. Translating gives CASSRGVTAFF.

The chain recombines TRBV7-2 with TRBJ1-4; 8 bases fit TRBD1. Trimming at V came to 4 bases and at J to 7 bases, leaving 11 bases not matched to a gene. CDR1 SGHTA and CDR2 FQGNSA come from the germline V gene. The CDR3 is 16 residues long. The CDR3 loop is CASSSIKGQGGEKLFF. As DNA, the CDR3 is TGTGCCAGCAGCTCAATTAAAGGACAGGGCGGTGAAAAACTGTTTTTT.

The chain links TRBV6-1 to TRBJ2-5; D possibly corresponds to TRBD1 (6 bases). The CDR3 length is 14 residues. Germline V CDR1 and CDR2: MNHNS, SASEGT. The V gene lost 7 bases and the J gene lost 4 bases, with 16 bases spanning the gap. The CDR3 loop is CASTKGESAETQYF. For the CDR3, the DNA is TGTGCCAGCACCAAGGGGGAGAGCGCAGAGACCCAGTACTTC.

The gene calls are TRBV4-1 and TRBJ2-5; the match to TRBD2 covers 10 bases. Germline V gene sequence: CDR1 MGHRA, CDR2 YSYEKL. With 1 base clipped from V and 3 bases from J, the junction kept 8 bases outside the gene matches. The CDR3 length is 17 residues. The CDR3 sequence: CASSQGASGGLKETQYF. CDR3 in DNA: TGCGCCAGCAGCCAAGGAGCTAGCGGGGGACTAAAAGAGACCCAGTACTTC.

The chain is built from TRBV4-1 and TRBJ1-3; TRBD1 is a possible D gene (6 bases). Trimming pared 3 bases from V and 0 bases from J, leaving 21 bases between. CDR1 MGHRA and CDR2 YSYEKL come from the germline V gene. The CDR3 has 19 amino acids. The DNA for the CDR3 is TGCGCCAGCAGCCAGGCCCCAATGACAGGCCCCGTCTCTGGAAACACCATATATTTT. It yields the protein CASSQAPMTGPVSGNTIYF.

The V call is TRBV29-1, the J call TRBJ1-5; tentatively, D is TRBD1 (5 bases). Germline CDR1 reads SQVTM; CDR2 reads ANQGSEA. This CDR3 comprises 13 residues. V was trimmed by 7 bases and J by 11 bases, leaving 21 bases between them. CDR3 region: CSAISGTGAAQHF. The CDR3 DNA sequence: TGCAGCGCAATCTCAGGGACTGGCGCGGCCCAGCATTTT.

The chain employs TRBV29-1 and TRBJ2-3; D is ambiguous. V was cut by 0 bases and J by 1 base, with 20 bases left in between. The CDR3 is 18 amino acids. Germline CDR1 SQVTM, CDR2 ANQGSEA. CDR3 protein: CSVEDTHPARPRTDTQYF. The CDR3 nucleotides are TGCAGCGTTGAAGATACACATCCAGCGAGACCTCGCACAGATACGCAGTATTTT.

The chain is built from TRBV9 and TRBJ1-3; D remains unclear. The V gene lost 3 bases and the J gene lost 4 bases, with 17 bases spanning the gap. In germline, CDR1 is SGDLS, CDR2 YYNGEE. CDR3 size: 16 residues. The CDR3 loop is CASSAEEGFYGNTIYF. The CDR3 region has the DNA TGTGCCAGCAGCGCCGAAGAGGGTTTTTACGGAAACACCATATATTTT.

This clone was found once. CDR3 residues: CASSLLSQGSNQPQHF. In DNA form, the CDR3 reads TGTGCCAGCAGCTTACTTAGTCAGGGAAGCAATCAGCCCCAGCATTTT. This chain joins TRBV7-8 and TRBJ1-5, with D tentatively TRBD1 (5 bases). From germline, CDR1 is SGHVS and CDR2 FQNEAQ. V dropped 2 bases and J dropped 1 base, with 12 bases sitting between them. The CDR3 runs 16 residues. Combining the CDR3 with reference TRBV7-8 and TRBJ1-5 gives the whole variable domain GAGVSQSPRYKVAKRGQDVALRCDPISGHVSLFWYQQALGQGPEFLTYFQNEAQLDKSGLPSDRFFAERPEGSVSTLKIQRTQQEDSAVYLCASSLLSQGSNQPQHFGDGTRLSIL.

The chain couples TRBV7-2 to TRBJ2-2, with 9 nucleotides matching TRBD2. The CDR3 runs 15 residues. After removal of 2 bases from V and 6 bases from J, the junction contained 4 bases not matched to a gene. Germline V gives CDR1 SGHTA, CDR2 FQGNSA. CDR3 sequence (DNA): TGTGCCAGCAGCTTATCTAGCGGGATCCCCGGGGAGCTGTTTTTT. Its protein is CASSLSSGIPGELFF.

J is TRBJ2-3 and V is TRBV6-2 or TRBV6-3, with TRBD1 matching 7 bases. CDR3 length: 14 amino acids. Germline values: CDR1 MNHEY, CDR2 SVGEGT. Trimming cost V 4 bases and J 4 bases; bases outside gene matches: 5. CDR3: CASSSGTASDTQYF. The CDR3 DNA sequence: TGTGCCAGCAGTTCCGGGACAGCGTCAGATACGCAGTATTTT.

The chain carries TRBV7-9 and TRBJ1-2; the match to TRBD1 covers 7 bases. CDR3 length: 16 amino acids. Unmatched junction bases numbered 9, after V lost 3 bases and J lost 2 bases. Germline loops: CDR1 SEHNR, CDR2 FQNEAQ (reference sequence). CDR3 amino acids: CASSFGRAGGNYGYTF. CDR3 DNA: TGTGCCAGCAGCTTTGGGCGCGCAGGGGGGAACTATGGCTACACCTTC. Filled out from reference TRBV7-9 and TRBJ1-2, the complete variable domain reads DTGVSQNPRHKITKRGQNVTFRCDPISEHNRLYWYRQTLGQGPEFLTYFQNEAQLEKSRLLSDRFSAERPKGSFSTLEIQRTEQGDSAMYLCASSFGRAGGNYGYTFGSGTRLTVV.

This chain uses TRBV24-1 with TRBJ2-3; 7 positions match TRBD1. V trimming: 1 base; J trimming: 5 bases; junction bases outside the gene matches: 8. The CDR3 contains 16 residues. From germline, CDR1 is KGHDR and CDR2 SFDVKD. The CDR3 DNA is TGTGCCACCAGTGATTTTTCAGGGGGTGTTAGAGATACGCAGTATTTT. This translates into CATSDFSGGVRDTQYF.

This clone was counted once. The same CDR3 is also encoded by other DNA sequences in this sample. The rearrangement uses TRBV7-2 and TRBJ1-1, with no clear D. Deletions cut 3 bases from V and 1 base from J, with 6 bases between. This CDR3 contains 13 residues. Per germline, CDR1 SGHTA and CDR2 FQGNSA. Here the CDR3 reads CASSLGRNTEAFF. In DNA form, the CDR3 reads TGTGCCAGCAGCTTGGGGAGGAACACTGAAGCTTTCTTT.

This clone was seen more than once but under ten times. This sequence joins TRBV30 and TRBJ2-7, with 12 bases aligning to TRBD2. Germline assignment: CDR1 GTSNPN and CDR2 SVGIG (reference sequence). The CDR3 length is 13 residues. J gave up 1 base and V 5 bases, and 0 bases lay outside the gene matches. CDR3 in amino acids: CAWGLAGSYEQYF. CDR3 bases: TGTGCCTGGGGACTAGCGGGATCCTACGAGCAGTACTTC.

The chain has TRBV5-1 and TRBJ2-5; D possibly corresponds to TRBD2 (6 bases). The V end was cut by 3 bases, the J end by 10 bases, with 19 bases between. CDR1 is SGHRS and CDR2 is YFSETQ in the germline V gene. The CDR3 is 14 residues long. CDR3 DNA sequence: TGCGCCAGCAGCTCGGGACTGGGGGATAATGTCCAGTACTTC. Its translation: CASSSGLGDNVQYF.

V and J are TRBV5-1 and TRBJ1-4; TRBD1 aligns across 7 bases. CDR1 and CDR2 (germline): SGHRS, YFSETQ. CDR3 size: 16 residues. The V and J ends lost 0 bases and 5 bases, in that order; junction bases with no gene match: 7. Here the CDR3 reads CASSLAGRGTNEKLFF. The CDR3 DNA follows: TGCGCCAGCAGCTTGGCGGGCAGGGGGACAAATGAAAAACTGTTTTTT.

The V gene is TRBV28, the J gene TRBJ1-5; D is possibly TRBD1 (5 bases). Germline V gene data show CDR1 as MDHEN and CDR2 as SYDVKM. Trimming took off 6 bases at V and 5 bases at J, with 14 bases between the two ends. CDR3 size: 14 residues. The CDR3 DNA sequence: TGTGCCAGCAGAAGTCAGGGTGGCGATCAGCCCCAGCATTTT. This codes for CASRSQGGDQPQHF.

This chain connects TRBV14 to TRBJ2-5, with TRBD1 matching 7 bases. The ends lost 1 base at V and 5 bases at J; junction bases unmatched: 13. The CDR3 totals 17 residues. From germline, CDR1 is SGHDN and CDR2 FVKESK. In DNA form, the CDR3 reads TGTGCCAGCAGCCAAGGAGGTTCGGCAGGGGGAAGGGAGACCCAGTACTTC. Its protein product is CASSQGGSAGGRETQYF.

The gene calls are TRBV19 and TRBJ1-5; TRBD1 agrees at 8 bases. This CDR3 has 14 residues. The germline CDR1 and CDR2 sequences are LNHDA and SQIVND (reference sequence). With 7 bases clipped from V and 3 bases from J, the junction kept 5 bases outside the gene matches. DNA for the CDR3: TGTGCCAGTAAGGACAGGGTTTTCAATCAGCCCCAGCATTTT. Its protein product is CASKDRVFNQPQHF.

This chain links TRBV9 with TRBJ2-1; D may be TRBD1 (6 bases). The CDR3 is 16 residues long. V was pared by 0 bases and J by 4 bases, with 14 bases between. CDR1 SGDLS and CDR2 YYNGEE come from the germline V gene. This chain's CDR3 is CASSVGPGHRYNEQFF. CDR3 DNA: TGTGCCAGCAGCGTAGGACCGGGACACCGGTACAATGAGCAGTTCTTC.

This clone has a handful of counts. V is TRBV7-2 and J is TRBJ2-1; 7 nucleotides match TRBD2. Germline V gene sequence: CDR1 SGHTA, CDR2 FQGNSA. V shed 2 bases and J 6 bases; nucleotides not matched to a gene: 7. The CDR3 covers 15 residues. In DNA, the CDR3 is TGTGCCAGCAGCTTATCTCCGGGAGGCCCCAATGAGCAGTTCTTC. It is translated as CASSLSPGGPNEQFF.

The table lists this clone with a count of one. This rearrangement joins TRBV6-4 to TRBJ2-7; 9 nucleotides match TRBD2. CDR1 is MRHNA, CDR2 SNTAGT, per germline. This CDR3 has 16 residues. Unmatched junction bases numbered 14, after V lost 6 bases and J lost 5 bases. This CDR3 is CASRKPPLAGSNEQYF. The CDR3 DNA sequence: TGTGCCAGCAGAAAACCCCCCCTAGCGGGATCGAACGAGCAGTACTTC.

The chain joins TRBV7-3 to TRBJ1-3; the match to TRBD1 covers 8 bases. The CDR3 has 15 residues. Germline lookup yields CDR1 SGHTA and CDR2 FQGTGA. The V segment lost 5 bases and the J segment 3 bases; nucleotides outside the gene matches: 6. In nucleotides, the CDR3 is TGTGCCAGCAGCCTCGGACAGGGTTATGGAAACACCATATATTTT. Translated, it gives CASSLGQGYGNTIYF.

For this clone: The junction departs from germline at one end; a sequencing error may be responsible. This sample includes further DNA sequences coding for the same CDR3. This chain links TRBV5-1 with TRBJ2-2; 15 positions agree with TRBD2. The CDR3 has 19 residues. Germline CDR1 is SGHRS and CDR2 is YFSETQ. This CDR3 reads CASSLAGLAGGPKTGELFF. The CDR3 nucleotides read TGCGCCAGCAGCTTGGCCGGACTAGCGGGGGGGCCGAAAACCGGGGAGCTGTTTTTT.